Described below is a single T cell receptor (beta chain) sequence and its context. The data belong to a study of blood T cell repertoires in COVID-19. As for the study in general: Donors in the United States, Italy and Spain gave samples during acute or convalescent COVID-19. PBMCs, B-cell-depleted T cells, or T cells provided the cDNA or gDNA that made up the material.

Authors' methods: Reference gene primer amplification in the assay estimated nucleated cell counts. The data were produced by immunoSEQ multiplex PCR, yet TCRdb's version contains in-frame clones alone and is incomplete. V, J and clone size are taken as reported in that table, and D and trimming were inferred from the DNA itself. Of some 150,000 clones in the sample, 80% to 85% were seen once. CDR3 length: 14 amino acids. The germline gives CDR1 MGHRA, CDR2 YSYEKL. V lost 4 bases to trimming and J lost 0 bases, with 9 bases between them. The sequence came from a human donor in a cohort sampled during active COVID-19. The J gene is TRBJ1-1, the V gene TRBV4-1; D is ambiguous. Sequenced material: peripheral blood. The CDR3: CASSPRAMNTEAFF. CDR3 DNA sequence: TGCGCCAGCAGCCCGAGAGCGATGAACACTGAAGCTTTCTTT.